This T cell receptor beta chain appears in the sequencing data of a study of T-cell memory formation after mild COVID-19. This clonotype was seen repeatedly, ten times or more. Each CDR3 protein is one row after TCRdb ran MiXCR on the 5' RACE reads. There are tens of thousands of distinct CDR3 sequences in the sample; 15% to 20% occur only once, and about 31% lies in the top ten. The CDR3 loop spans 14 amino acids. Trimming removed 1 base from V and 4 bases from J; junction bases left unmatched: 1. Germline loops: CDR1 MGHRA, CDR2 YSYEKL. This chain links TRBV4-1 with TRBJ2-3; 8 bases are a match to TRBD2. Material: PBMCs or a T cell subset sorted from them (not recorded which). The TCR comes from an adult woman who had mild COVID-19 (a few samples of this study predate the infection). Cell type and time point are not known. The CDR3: CASSQVLAADTQYF. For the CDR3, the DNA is TGCGCCAGCAGCCAAGTACTAGCGGCAGATACGCAGTATTTT.